Following are 30 T cell receptor beta chains from one sample sequenced in a study of cytomegalovirus exposure and HLA in healthy donors. 60 Vbeta and 13 Jbeta primers were used in PCR. Data came from immunoSEQ multiplex PCR; TCRdb stores just in-frame clones and leaves some out. The top ten clones hold about 1.4% of a sample with under 150,000 clones, around four fifths of them seen once. Sequencing was done on a sample of PBMCs. These receptor sequences come from a man aged 30 to 45 in good health and CMV-seropositive.

V and J are TRBV19 and TRBJ1-2; TRBD1 aligns across 7 bases. Looked up from germline, CDR1 is LNHDA and CDR2 is SQIVND (reference sequence). The CDR3 length is 13 residues. With 3 bases clipped from V and 2 bases from J, the junction kept 0 bases outside the gene matches. CDR3: CASSMDRNYGYTF. The CDR3 nucleotides are TGTGCCAGTAGTATGGACAGGAACTATGGCTACACCTTC.

This clone was detected only once. The chain couples TRBV19 to TRBJ1-4, with 7 bases matching TRBD1. There are 16 residues in the CDR3. Germline V lookup: CDR1 LNHDA, CDR2 SQIVND (reference sequence). The J segment lost 7 bases and the V segment lost 3 bases, leaving 11 bases of the junction unmatched. CDR3 nucleotide sequence: TGTGCCAGTAGTATTGCGGCGTTACAGGGGAGTGAAAAACTGTTTTTT. Residues: CASSIAALQGSEKLFF.

The rearrangement joins TRBV28 to TRBJ2-3, with 9 bases that match TRBD2. Germline loops: CDR1 MDHEN, CDR2 SYDVKM. The CDR3 is 13 residues long. J was trimmed by 9 bases and V by 4 bases; bases with no gene match: 5. This chain's CDR3 is CASSSGAGGTQYF. The CDR3 region has the DNA TGTGCCAGCAGTTCCGGAGCGGGGGGCACGCAGTATTTT.

This rearrangement joins TRBV28 to TRBJ2-3, with D tentatively TRBD1 (6 bases). The V end lost 3 bases, the J end lost 5 bases, and 18 bases lay between the germline ends. Germline values: CDR1 MDHEN, CDR2 SYDVKM. The length of the CDR3 is 16 residues. CDR3 amino acids: CASSLFQGSFGDTQYF. In nucleotides, the CDR3 is TGTGCCAGCAGTTTGTTCCAGGGGAGCTTCGGAGATACGCAGTATTTT.

The chain uses TRBV18 and TRBJ1-4; no firm D call. V gave up 2 bases and J gave up 6 bases, with 10 bases separating them. The CDR3 is made up of 14 amino acids. In germline, CDR1 is KGHSH, CDR2 LQKENI. The DNA for the CDR3 is TGTGCCAGCTCACCAGGCGTAGAGGATGAAAAACTGTTTTTT. It is translated as CASSPGVEDEKLFF.

The V gene is TRBV7-2, the J gene TRBJ2-5; D is perhaps TRBD2 (6 bases). Germline V lookup: CDR1 SGHTA, CDR2 FQGNSA. The CDR3 runs 13 residues. Trimming shortened V by 3 bases and J by 5 bases, and 10 bases separated the two germline ends. CDR3: CASSFGGGETQYF. CDR3 DNA sequence: TGTGCCAGCAGCTTCGGGGGTGGGGAGACCCAGTACTTC.

The chain recombines TRBV28 with TRBJ1-5; D is possibly TRBD1 (5 bases). The germline CDR1 and CDR2 sequences are MDHEN and SYDVKM. Trimming removed 2 bases from V and 6 bases from J, with 11 bases in between. The CDR3 consists of 14 residues. CDR3 sequence reads: CASSLAGSGQPQHF. CDR3 in DNA: TGTGCCAGCAGTTTAGCAGGGTCCGGTCAGCCCCAGCATTTT.

This CDR3 is CASSPSESEQFF. The DNA of the CDR3 is TGTGCCAGCAGTCCCTCCGAGAGTGAGCAGTTCTTC. The V gene is TRBV6-5, the J gene TRBJ2-1; the D is unclear. This CDR3 comprises 12 residues. Germline V gene data show CDR1 as MNHEY and CDR2 as SVGAGI. V dropped 5 bases and J dropped 9 bases, with 11 bases sitting between them.

On this clone: Other DNA sequences in this sample translate to the same CDR3. This chain links TRBV11-3 with TRBJ2-3; 15 bases map to TRBD2. The J segment lost 3 bases and the V segment lost 3 bases, leaving 1 base of the junction unmatched. This CDR3 contains 16 residues. Germline V gene lookup returns CDR1 SGHNT and CDR2 YENEEA. Here the CDR3 DNA reads TGTGCCAGCAGCTTGGGACTAGCGGGAGGTACAGATACGCAGTATTTT. Encoded protein: CASSLGLAGGTDTQYF. Variable domain in full (rest from reference TRBV11-3 and TRBJ2-3): EAGVVQSPRYKIIEKKQPVAFWCNPISGHNTLYWYLQNLGQGPELLIRYENEEAVDDSQLPKDRFSAERLKGVDSTLKIQPAELGDSAVYLCASSLGLAGGTDTQYFGPGTRLTVL.

The rearrangement joins TRBV7-9 to TRBJ2-2, with 8 bases lining up with TRBD2. Per the germline V gene, CDR1 is SEHNR and CDR2 is FQNEAQ (reference sequence). The CDR3 runs 16 residues. V shed 4 bases, J shed 5 bases, and the junction held 9 bases outside the gene matches. CDR3 region: CASSSFGLAGTGELFF. CDR3 nucleotide sequence: TGTGCCAGCAGCTCTTTTGGACTAGCAGGGACCGGGGAGCTGTTTTTT.

Comments on this clone: Sequence at one end of the junction differs from germline and may be a read error. The chain is built from TRBV7-9 and TRBJ2-7; no clear D gene. Germline V CDR1 and CDR2: SEHNR, FQNEAQ (reference sequence). This CDR3 contains 17 residues. The chain's CDR3 is CSSSLEGWPGNSYEQYF. The CDR3 DNA follows: TGTTCCAGCAGCTTAGAAGGATGGCCAGGAAACTCCTACGAGCAGTACTTC. Filled out from reference TRBV7-9 and TRBJ2-7, the complete variable domain reads DTGVSQNPRHKITKRGQNVTFRCDPISEHNRLYWYRQTLGQGPEFLTYFQNEAQLEKSRLLSDRFSAERPKGSFSTLEIQRTEQGDSAMYLCSSSLEGWPGNSYEQYFGPGTRLTVT.

The V and J genes are TRBV30 and TRBJ1-4; 10 bases fit TRBD1. Trimming at V came to 0 bases and at J to 8 bases, leaving 6 bases not matched to a gene. The germline V gene encodes CDR1 GTSNPN and CDR2 SVGIG (reference sequence). The CDR3 spans 15 residues. The CDR3 spells CAWSVLTGGREKLFF. The CDR3 nucleotides read TGTGCCTGGAGTGTATTGACAGGGGGCCGAGAAAAACTGTTTTTT.

The gene calls are TRBV10-3 and TRBJ2-7; 12 nucleotides align to TRBD2. The germline gives CDR1 ENHRY, CDR2 SYGVKD. V was pared by 0 bases and J by 0 bases, with 3 bases of the junction left unmatched. The CDR3 length is 17 residues. CDR3 residues: CAISESGLAGSSYEQYF. The CDR3 DNA follows: TGTGCCATCAGTGAGTCGGGACTAGCGGGCAGCTCCTACGAGCAGTACTTC.

The V call is TRBV28, the J call TRBJ2-3; TRBD1 aligns across 8 bases. Germline V gene sequence: CDR1 MDHEN, CDR2 SYDVKM. CDR3 length: 14 residues. J was trimmed by 1 base and V by 3 bases; bases with no gene match: 0. CDR3 sequence: CASSLTGGTDTQYF. The CDR3 region has the DNA TGTGCCAGCAGTTTGACAGGGGGCACAGATACGCAGTATTTT.

Only a few counts were recorded for this clone. V usage is TRBV10-2 and J usage is TRBJ1-4; D remains ambiguous. The CDR3 has 14 amino acids. V gave up 8 bases and J gave up 7 bases, with 17 bases separating them. Germline assignment: CDR1 WSHSY and CDR2 SAAADI. The CDR3 sequence is CASGKTGMGEKLFF. CDR3 coding DNA: TGCGCCAGCGGGAAGACGGGGATGGGTGAAAAACTGTTTTTT.

The chain uses TRBV6-5 and TRBJ2-1, with 9 nucleotides matching TRBD1. The CDR3 has 14 amino acids. CDR1 MNHEY and CDR2 SVGAGI come from the germline V gene. V gave up 7 bases and J gave up 4 bases; unmatched junction bases: 5. The CDR3 DNA reads TGTGCCAGCAACGACAGGGGGATTTACAATGAGCAGTTCTTC. Its protein is CASNDRGIYNEQFF.

The chain uses TRBV28 and TRBJ1-5; D is undetermined. Germline-derived CDR1 and CDR2 are MDHEN and SYDVKM. The length of the CDR3 is 11 residues. V was pared by 4 bases and J by 11 bases, with 9 bases between. Written as DNA, the CDR3 is TGTGCCAGCAGTTCTCTCGGGGCCCAGCATTTT. Translation gives CASSSLGAQHF.

This chain joins TRBV9 and TRBJ2-1, with 10 bases aligning to TRBD1. The CDR3 extends over 15 amino acids. Germline loops: CDR1 SGDLS, CDR2 YYNGEE. Losses at the gene ends were 0 bases for V and 6 bases for J; bases not matched to a gene: 3. CDR3 loop: CASSVEGQGINEQFF. In DNA form, the CDR3 reads TGTGCCAGCAGCGTAGAGGGACAGGGGATCAATGAGCAGTTCTTC.

The rearrangement uses TRBV28 and TRBJ1-3, with 9 bases matching TRBD1. CDR1 is MDHEN and CDR2 is SYDVKM in the germline V gene. The CDR3 totals 14 residues. The V segment lost 4 bases and the J segment 5 bases; nucleotides outside the gene matches: 3. CDR3 sequence: CASSSGQGRNTIYF. For the CDR3, the DNA is TGTGCCAGCAGTTCGGGACAGGGTAGAAACACCATATATTTT.

This sequence joins TRBV30 and TRBJ2-3; a possible D gene is TRBD1 (6 bases). Germline V gene lookup returns CDR1 GTSNPN and CDR2 SVGIG (reference sequence). V lost 2 bases and J lost 6, with 18 bases in between. CDR3 length equals 15 residues. As DNA, the CDR3 is TGTGCCTGGAGTCGACAGGTAACCGGTTCCGATACGCAGTATTTT. Residues: CAWSRQVTGSDTQYF.

The chain couples TRBV4-1 to TRBJ2-5; 8 positions match TRBD2. Germline V gene lookup returns CDR1 MGHRA and CDR2 YSYEKL. This CDR3 is built from 15 residues. Trimming removed 1 base from V and 0 bases from J; junction bases left unmatched: 1. CDR3 sequence: CASSQAGGYQETQYF. In DNA form, the CDR3 reads TGCGCCAGCAGCCAAGCGGGGGGGTACCAAGAGACCCAGTACTTC.

The chain links TRBV7-8 to TRBJ1-1; TRBD1 aligns across 8 bases. The CDR3 consists of 15 residues. Germline trimming cut 3 bases from V and 4 bases from J; bases unmatched to any gene: 7. In germline, CDR1 is SGHVS, CDR2 FQNEAQ. The CDR3 DNA sequence: TGTGCCAGCAGCTTCCCTCAGGGGGCTGTCACTGAAGCTTTCTTT. Translation gives CASSFPQGAVTEAFF.

The chain links TRBV7-9 to TRBJ2-5; 15 nucleotides match TRBD2. The germline CDR1 and CDR2 sequences are SEHNR and FQNEAQ (reference sequence). After removal of 2 bases from V and 5 bases from J, the junction contained 3 bases not matched to a gene. This CDR3 has 16 residues. The DNA of the CDR3 is TGTGCCAGCAGCTTACTCGGGACTAGCGGGGGGGAGACCCAGTACTTC. This translates into CASSLLGTSGGETQYF.

The rearrangement uses TRBV4-2 and TRBJ2-7; 7 bases align to TRBD2. Germline CDR1 is LGHNA and CDR2 is YNFKEQ. This CDR3 region has 13 residues. Losses at the gene ends were 4 bases for V and 3 bases for J; bases not matched to a gene: 3. The CDR3 coding sequence is TGTGCCAGCAGCCCCAGGGAGGGCTACGAGCAGTACTTC. Residues: CASSPREGYEQYF.

This clone appeared a few times. J is TRBJ2-7 and V is TRBV4-1; 7 nucleotides align to TRBD2. The V gene's germline CDR1 is MGHRA and CDR2 YSYEKL. V was clipped by 1 base and J by 6 bases; unmatched bases: 9. The CDR3 length is 15 residues. As DNA, the CDR3 is TGCGCCAGCAGCCAAGGGGGAGGGGTACGGAGCGAGCAGTACTTC. Translation gives CASSQGGGVRSEQYF.

V is TRBV6-6 and J is TRBJ2-5, with D unresolved. CDR1 and CDR2 (germline): MNHNY, SVGAGI (reference sequence). The CDR3 loop spans 13 amino acids. V lost 5 bases and J 4 bases, leaving 11 bases between the germline ends. The CDR3, as DNA: TGTGCCAGCAGTCCTGATGGGCTAGAGACCCAGTACTTC. Encoded protein: CASSPDGLETQYF.

V gene TRBV5-6 combines with J gene TRBJ2-7, with D possibly matching TRBD2 (7 bases). Per the germline V gene, CDR1 is SGHDT and CDR2 is YYEEEE. The V and J ends lost 4 bases and 5 bases respectively, with 19 bases between them. CDR3 length: 15 amino acids. The CDR3 DNA is TGTGCCAGCAGCGGGGGGGGCGGGGGAAGGGACGAGCAGTACTTC. As protein: CASSGGGGGRDEQYF.

The chain employs TRBV6-5 and TRBJ1-5, with D maybe TRBD1 (6 bases). Germline CDR1 MNHEY, CDR2 SVGAGI. The CDR3 consists of 15 residues. V was clipped by 5 bases and J by 5 bases, with 16 bases between them. The CDR3 protein is CASSVQGSGYQPQHF. The CDR3 DNA reads as TGTGCCAGCAGTGTACAGGGTAGTGGGTATCAGCCCCAGCATTTT.

J is TRBJ2-5 and V is TRBV18; 8 nucleotides line up with TRBD1. V shed 5 bases, J shed 0 bases, and the junction held 2 bases outside the gene matches. Per the germline V gene, CDR1 is KGHSH and CDR2 is LQKENI. The CDR3 is made up of 14 amino acids. The CDR3 sequence is CASSATGDQETQYF. The DNA for the CDR3 is TGTGCCAGCTCAGCGACAGGGGACCAAGAGACCCAGTACTTC.

The table lists this clone with a count of one. This sequence joins TRBV7-9 and TRBJ2-3; D is possibly TRBD2 (6 bases). V shed 3 bases and J shed 7 bases, with 11 bases lying between them. Germline CDR1 reads SEHNR; CDR2 reads FQNEAQ (reference sequence). The CDR3 has 13 amino acids. The CDR3 DNA reads as TGTGCCAGCAGCTTTTCGGGGGAGAATACGCAGTATTTT. It translates to CASSFSGENTQYF.